A single sample is the source of the 25 T cell receptor beta chains below, sequenced in a study of regulatory T cells in long-lasting Graves disease. Noted time point: newly diagnosed GD, antithyroid drugs for less than 3 months. PBMCs provided the RNA from which the TCR library was made. TCR beta libraries were built with iRepertoire HTBI primers and Arm-PCR of CDR3 regions. Each CDR3 protein is one row after TCRdb ran MiXCR on the multiplex PCR reads. The sample shows 550,000 to 700,000 distinct CDR3 sequences, 15% to 20% of them seen only once. Another study also made use of these data, one on T cells in Graves' hyperthyroidism and ophthalmopathy.

The material sequenced was peripheral blood mononuclear cells (PBMCs), taken at new diagnosis, from a patient treated with antithyroid drugs. Every receptor here comes from a man younger than 30 with Graves disease.

Details on this clonotype: This may stem from a read error, because a much larger clone lies one nucleotide away. DNA of the CDR3: TGTGCCAGCAGTAGACTGACTTCGAACACCGGGAAGCTGTTTTTT. Translated, it gives CASSRLTSNTGKLFF. V is TRBV6-8 and J is TRBJ2-2; weak D call: TRBD2 (5 bases). CDR3 length: 15 amino acids. Germline V CDR1 and CDR2: MNHGY, SAAAGT.

The chain links TRBV13 to TRBJ2-1, with TRBD1 identical over 7 bases. J was trimmed by 7 bases and V by 1 base; bases with no gene match: 7. This CDR3 contains 15 residues. CDR1 and CDR2 from the germline V gene are PRHDT and FYEKMQ (reference sequence). Here the CDR3 reads CASSLVRQGTNEQFF. The CDR3 DNA follows: TGTGCCAGCAGCTTAGTGCGACAGGGAACGAATGAGCAGTTCTTC.

Many counts were recorded for this clonotype. V is TRBV10-3 and J is TRBJ2-7; maybe TRBD2 (6 bases). Germline loops: CDR1 ENHRY, CDR2 SYGVKD. The V gene lost 0 bases and the J gene lost 0 bases, with 6 bases spanning the gap. The CDR3 is 14 residues long. CDR3 coding DNA: TGTGCCATCAGTGAGTCGGGACTCTCCTACGAGCAGTACTTC. This translates into CAISESGLSYEQYF.

The CDR3 here is CSARPKSDVALLNTEAFF. For the CDR3, the DNA is TGCAGTGCTAGACCCAAATCGGATGTGGCCCTCCTGAACACTGAAGCTTTCTTT. The chain combines TRBV20-1 with TRBJ1-1, with unresolved D. The CDR3 is made up of 18 amino acids. Germline V CDR1 and CDR2: DFQATT, SNEGSKA (reference sequence). Trimming cost V 2 bases and J 0 bases, with 22 bases left between them.

This clonotype was found many times. The chain uses TRBV20-1 and TRBJ1-1; D is possibly TRBD1 (6 bases). CDR3 size: 11 residues. Germline V CDR1 and CDR2: DFQATT, SNEGSKA (reference sequence). Trimming stripped 5 bases from V and 10 bases from J, with 14 bases between. The CDR3 is CSARGGGPAFF. The CDR3 DNA sequence: TGCAGTGCTCGAGGGGGAGGCCCAGCTTTCTTT.

This clonotype was seen ten or more times. The chain joins TRBV3-1 to TRBJ2-5, with 8 nucleotides matching TRBD2. The germline V gene encodes CDR1 LGHDT and CDR2 YNNKEL (reference sequence). V was clipped by 0 bases and J by 1 base; unmatched bases: 4. This CDR3 is 16 amino acids long. The CDR3: CASSQDLGLAQETQYF. As DNA, the CDR3 is TGTGCCAGCAGCCAAGATTTAGGACTAGCCCAAGAGACCCAGTACTTC.

This clonotype was detected ten times or more. This chain uses TRBV10-3 with TRBJ2-7, with D uncertain. Per the germline V gene, CDR1 is ENHRY and CDR2 is SYGVKD. The CDR3 has 11 amino acids. V was pared by 6 bases and J by 1 base, with 4 bases between. This CDR3 is CAIRESYEQYF. As DNA, the CDR3 is TGTGCCATCAGGGAATCCTACGAGCAGTACTTC.

This sequence joins TRBV7-3 and TRBJ2-1; 13 bases fit TRBD2. The V segment lost 1 base and the J segment 5 bases; nucleotides outside the gene matches: 5. This CDR3 is 17 amino acids long. CDR1 and CDR2 from the germline V gene are SGHTA and FQGTGA. In DNA, the CDR3 is TGTGCCAGCAGCTTAAGACTAGCGGGAGGCCCTAACAATGAGCAGTTCTTC. Protein: CASSLRLAGGPNNEQFF.

This clonotype was seen at least ten times. J is TRBJ2-3 and V is TRBV20-1; 8 positions agree with TRBD2. With V trimmed by 0 bases and J by 1 base, 3 bases remained unmatched. The CDR3 has 15 amino acids. The V gene's germline CDR1 is DFQATT and CDR2 SNEGSKA (reference sequence). CDR3 DNA sequence: TGCAGTGCTAGAGATCAAGCGGGAGGCACAGATACGCAGTATTTT. Translating it yields CSARDQAGGTDTQYF.

This clonotype was counted only a few times. V is TRBV28 and J is TRBJ1-2; D unclear. V gave up 5 bases and J gave up 5 bases, with 6 bases separating them. The CDR3 is made up of 11 amino acids. Germline V lookup: CDR1 MDHEN, CDR2 SYDVKM. The CDR3 sequence is CASSGGYGYTF. CDR3 bases: TGTGCCAGCAGTGGAGGTTATGGCTACACCTTC.

Many counts were recorded for this clonotype. The CDR3 spells CASSLTTVGNEQFF. CDR3 DNA: TGTGCCAGCAGCCTGACTACTGTAGGCAATGAGCAGTTCTTC. The genes are TRBV12-3 or TRBV12-4 and TRBJ2-1; weak D call: TRBD2 (5 bases). This CDR3 has 14 residues. Trimming removed 6 bases at V and 6 bases at J, with 15 bases between.

Remarks on this clonotype: Germline and junction disagree at one end, which may indicate a read error. The V call is TRBV12-3 or TRBV12-4, the J call TRBJ2-1, with 11 bases fitting TRBD2. This CDR3 contains 16 residues. CDR3 bases: TGTGCCTGCAGTTTAGGGGCTAGCGGGGGGACAAGTGGGCAGTTCTTC. This sequence encodes CACSLGASGGTSGQFF.

A word on this clonotype: A much larger clone differs by one base, so this may be a read error. J is TRBJ2-5 and V is TRBV2, with 8 bases identical to TRBD1. CDR3 size: 16 residues. The germline CDR1 and CDR2 sequences are SNHLY and FYNNEI. CDR3 amino acids: CASGELGMTGVKTQYF. CDR3 bases: TGTGCCAGCGGTGAATTGGGTATGACAGGGGTAAAGACCCAGTACTTC.

The genes are TRBV12-3 or TRBV12-4 and TRBJ2-7, with 11 bases fitting TRBD1. The CDR3 covers 17 residues. With V trimmed by 4 bases and J by 2 bases, 10 bases remained unmatched. CDR3 DNA: TGTGCCAGCAGTTACTCGATACGGGACAGGGGGGCCTACGAGCAGTACTTC. This sequence encodes CASSYSIRDRGAYEQYF.

This rearrangement joins TRBV7-9 to TRBJ2-3, with 12 bases lining up with TRBD2. V lost 1 base and J lost 5; bases outside the gene matches: 4. Germline loops: CDR1 SEHNR, CDR2 FQNEAQ (reference sequence). This CDR3 contains 16 residues. The CDR3 DNA reads TGTGCCAGCAGCTTAGATCTAGCGGGAGGGCAAGATACGCAGTATTTT. This codes for CASSLDLAGGQDTQYF.

This clonotype was counted only a few times. The rearrangement links TRBV27 to TRBJ1-3; TRBD1 aligns across 8 bases. The CDR3 contains 13 residues. The germline gives CDR1 MNHEY, CDR2 SMNVEV (reference sequence). Trimming took 5 bases from V and 8 from J; bases not matched to a gene: 5. The CDR3 spells CASSGTGGDTIYF. As DNA, the CDR3 is TGTGCCAGCAGTGGGACAGGCGGAGACACCATATATTTT.

Comments on this clonotype: A much more abundant neighbour one base away suggests this may be a read error. The chain uses TRBV20-1 and TRBJ2-5, with D possibly being TRBD1 (6 bases). The J call is uncertain, as TRBJ2-1 better fits the DNA end. Germline assignment: CDR1 DFQATT and CDR2 SNEGSKA (reference sequence). The CDR3 extends over 14 amino acids. This chain's CDR3 is CSAKYREVGETQFF. CDR3 in DNA: TGCAGTGCCAAATACAGGGAAGTAGGGGAGACCCAGTTCTTC.

CDR3 DNA: TGCAGTGCTAGCGACGTTAGCTCCTATAATTCACCCCTCCACTTT. This translates into CSASDVSSYNSPLHF. The V gene is TRBV20-1, the J gene TRBJ1-6; D gene unclear. The CDR3 is 15 amino acids. The V gene lost 3 bases and the J gene lost 0 bases, with 9 bases spanning the gap. The germline gives CDR1 DFQATT, CDR2 SNEGSKA (reference sequence).

The V and J genes are TRBV6-1 and TRBJ2-5, with 8 bases aligning to TRBD1. The CDR3 loop spans 15 amino acids. The V and J ends lost 5 bases and 3 bases, in that order; junction bases with no gene match: 8. CDR1 is MNHNS, CDR2 SASEGT, per germline. CDR3 region: CASSHPRQGKETQYF. The CDR3 region has the DNA TGTGCCAGCAGTCACCCCCGACAGGGGAAAGAGACCCAGTACTTC.

This clonotype was counted at least ten times. The V and J genes are TRBV10-3 and TRBJ2-7; 9 bases are shared with TRBD2. The J segment lost 1 base and the V segment lost 10 bases, leaving 11 bases of the junction unmatched. CDR3 size: 15 residues. Germline V gene sequence: CDR1 ENHRY, CDR2 SYGVKD. The chain's CDR3 is CATTPGLAESYEQYF. CDR3 sequence (DNA): TGTGCCACGACTCCGGGACTAGCTGAATCCTACGAGCAGTACTTC.

The rearrangement links TRBV20-1 to TRBJ2-2; 8 nucleotides align to TRBD2. Trimming took 1 base from V and 5 from J; bases not matched to a gene: 6. CDR3 size: 15 residues. The germline gives CDR1 DFQATT, CDR2 SNEGSKA (reference sequence). The CDR3, as DNA: TGCAGTGCTAGAGCCAACGGGAGGGGAACCGGGGAGCTGTTTTTT. Its translation: CSARANGRGTGELFF.

The rearrangement links TRBV20-1 to TRBJ2-7; 11 bases map to TRBD2. Germline loops: CDR1 DFQATT, CDR2 SNEGSKA (reference sequence). V was pared by 5 bases and J by 2 bases, with 11 bases of the junction left unmatched. The CDR3 loop spans 16 amino acids. The DNA for the CDR3 is TGCAGTGCTCTCACGACTAGCGGGGTGTCCCCCTACGAGCAGTACTTC. Translated: CSALTTSGVSPYEQYF.

This clonotype was picked up a small number of times. The DNA for the CDR3 is TGTGCCAGCACTTCACTCGGGACAGCGAACACCGGGGAGCTGTTTTTT. It codes for CASTSLGTANTGELFF. J is TRBJ2-2 and V is TRBV7-9, with 7 positions matching TRBD1. V dropped 7 bases and J dropped 0; count of bases not matched to a gene: 8. Germline loops: CDR1 SEHNR, CDR2 FQNEAQ (reference sequence). This CDR3 is built from 16 residues.

The chain carries TRBV4-1 and TRBJ2-7, with a possible D match to TRBD2 (5 bases). The CDR3 contains 15 residues. Germline V CDR1 and CDR2: MGHRA, YSYEKL. With 0 bases removed from V and 5 bases from J, the gap between germline ends came to 14 bases. The CDR3 coding sequence is TGCGCCAGCAGCCAAGAAGCGGCCTTAGGGCACGAGCAGTACTTC. This encodes CASSQEAALGHEQYF.

This clonotype was seen ten or more times. V is TRBV19 and J is TRBJ2-2; unclear D gene. The CDR3 is 17 residues long. Germline CDR1 LNHDA, CDR2 SQIVND (reference sequence). V was shortened by 3 bases and J by 4 bases, with 18 bases between the two germline ends. The CDR3 loop reads CASSIGSALWTTGELFF. CDR3 bases: TGTGCCAGTAGTATCGGGTCGGCTCTATGGACCACCGGGGAGCTGTTTTTT.